One and the same sample provided the 10 T cell receptor beta chains below, sequenced in a study of blood T cell repertoires in COVID-19. Assay: immunoSEQ multiplex PCR; the TCRdb copy retains only in-frame clones and omits some. There are about 250,000 clones in the sample; about four fifths occur only once, and more than 7% lies in the top ten. Sequencing used peripheral blood. These receptor sequences come from an elderly man with acute or convalescent COVID-19.

The chain recombines TRBV11-2 with TRBJ1-2; tentatively, D is TRBD1 (5 bases). The CDR3 sequence is 17 residues long. Germline V gene data show CDR1 as SGHAT and CDR2 as FQNNGV. The V end lost 1 base, the J end lost 8 bases, and 23 bases lay between the germline ends. The CDR3 is CASSLGSGTESLRGYTF. The CDR3 bases are TGTGCCAGCAGCTTAGGCTCAGGGACTGAATCCCTTCGGGGCTACACCTTC. Full variable domain (outside the CDR3, taken from reference TRBV11-2 and TRBJ1-2): EAGVAQSPRYKIIEKRQSVAFWCNPISGHATLYWYQQILGQGPKLLIQFQNNGVVDDSQLPKDRFSAERLKGVDSTLKIQPAKLEDSAVYLCASSLGSGTESLRGYTFGSGTRLTVV.

The V gene is TRBV3-1 (or the pseudogene TRBV3-2), the J gene TRBJ1-3, with unresolved D. There are 17 residues in the CDR3. V was cut by 1 base and J by 0 bases, with 13 bases left in between. Looked up from germline, CDR1 is LGHDT and CDR2 is YNNKEL (reference sequence). The DNA of the CDR3 is TGTGCCAGCAGCCAAGCCTCCGCCAGTCTCTCTGGAAACACCATATATTTT. Amino acid sequence: CASSQASASLSGNTIYF.

Here the CDR3 DNA reads TGTGCCAGCAGCTTGGACTCGCCGGACATTCAGTACTTC. Translation gives CASSLDSPDIQYF. The rearrangement links TRBV7-2 to TRBJ2-4, with D perhaps TRBD2 (5 bases). The CDR3 is 13 amino acids. In germline, CDR1 is SGHTA, CDR2 FQGNSA. The V gene lost 3 bases and the J gene lost 8 bases, with 11 bases spanning the gap.

The V gene is TRBV7-2, the J gene TRBJ2-1; D perhaps matches TRBD1 (5 bases). The CDR3 runs 14 residues. The V gene lost 4 bases and the J gene lost 6 bases, with 13 bases spanning the gap. CDR1 and CDR2 (germline): SGHTA, FQGNSA. The CDR3 reads CASSSQGRVNEQFF. DNA of the CDR3: TGTGCCAGCAGCTCGCAAGGCAGGGTCAATGAGCAGTTCTTC.

J is TRBJ2-1 and V is TRBV2; 12 bases are shared with TRBD2. V was clipped by 5 bases and J by 4 bases; unmatched bases: 3. This CDR3 comprises 15 residues. Per the germline V gene, CDR1 is SNHLY and CDR2 is FYNNEI. The CDR3 loop is CASSQTSGGYNEQFF. The CDR3 DNA sequence: TGTGCCAGCAGTCAGACTAGCGGGGGATACAATGAGCAGTTCTTC.

The V call is TRBV3-1 (or the pseudogene TRBV3-2), the J call TRBJ1-6, with 7 positions matching TRBD1. V gave up 4 bases and J gave up 7 bases; unmatched junction bases: 7. Germline assignment: CDR1 LGHDT and CDR2 YNNKEL (reference sequence). This CDR3 region has 15 residues. CDR3 coding DNA: TGTGCCAGCAGCCCCACCGGGACAGAGAATTCACCCCTCCACTTT. Translation gives CASSPTGTENSPLHF.

This chain joins TRBV27 and TRBJ1-6, with 10 bases matching TRBD1. CDR1 MNHEY and CDR2 SMNVEV come from the germline V gene (reference sequence). V was pared by 6 bases and J by 4 bases, with 3 bases of the junction left unmatched. This CDR3 spans 15 amino acids. CDR3 region: CASRADRGYNSPLHF. The CDR3 DNA is TGTGCCAGCAGGGCGGACAGGGGGTATAATTCACCCCTCCACTTT.

J is TRBJ1-4 and V is TRBV18, with D uncertain. Trimming removed 3 bases from V and 8 bases from J, with 10 bases in between. Germline-derived CDR1 and CDR2 are KGHSH and LQKENI. This CDR3 spans 13 amino acids. CDR3 coding DNA: TGTGCCAGCTCACCTCGGGTGTCGGAAAAACTGTTTTTT. It encodes CASSPRVSEKLFF.

This clone was found a few times. The chain has TRBV6-1 and TRBJ1-2; TRBD1 is a possible D gene (5 bases). CDR3 length equals 15 residues. Trimming stripped 1 base from V and 4 bases from J, with 13 bases between. Germline lookup yields CDR1 MNHNS and CDR2 SASEGT. The CDR3 sequence: CASSEGAAGSYGYTF. The CDR3 bases are TGTGCCAGCAGTGAAGGGGCGGCAGGGTCCTATGGCTACACCTTC.

The sample holds a few counts of this clone. The V call is TRBV18, the J call TRBJ2-7; possible D gene TRBD1, 6 bases. Between the trimmed V and J ends, which lost 6 bases and 2 bases, there was a span of 17 bases. Germline-derived CDR1 and CDR2 are KGHSH and LQKENI. The CDR3 is made up of 15 amino acids. This CDR3 reads CASSLTGYGAYEQYF. The CDR3 DNA sequence: TGTGCCAGCTCCCTCACAGGGTATGGGGCCTACGAGCAGTACTTC.